This T cell receptor (beta chain) was identified in a study of blood T cell repertoires in COVID-19. Turning to the study itself: COVID-19 samples from acute and convalescent phases originated in the United States, Italy and Spain. PBMCs, B-cell-depleted T cells, or T cells were the source of the cDNA or gDNA that made up the material.

Authors' methods: Amplification of reference gene primers was used by the study to estimate nucleated cell counts. The protocol was immunoSEQ multiplex PCR, while the TCRdb copy is restricted to in-frame clones and leaves out a portion. From that table come the V and J calls and clone size; the DNA was used to work out D and trimming. Of around 140,000 clones in the sample, roughly 86% were seen once. V was shortened by 0 bases and J by 7 bases, with 12 bases between the two germline ends. Per the germline V gene, CDR1 is SQVTM and CDR2 is ANQGSEA. This CDR3 has 14 amino acids. The chain uses TRBV29-1 and TRBJ2-2, with D maybe TRBD2 (5 bases). Sequenced material: peripheral blood. This TCR derives from a man between 65 and 85 years old with acute or convalescent COVID-19. The CDR3 loop reads CSVEDISGGGELFF. CDR3 nucleotide sequence: TGCAGCGTTGAAGATATCAGCGGCGGCGGGGAGCTGTTTTTT.